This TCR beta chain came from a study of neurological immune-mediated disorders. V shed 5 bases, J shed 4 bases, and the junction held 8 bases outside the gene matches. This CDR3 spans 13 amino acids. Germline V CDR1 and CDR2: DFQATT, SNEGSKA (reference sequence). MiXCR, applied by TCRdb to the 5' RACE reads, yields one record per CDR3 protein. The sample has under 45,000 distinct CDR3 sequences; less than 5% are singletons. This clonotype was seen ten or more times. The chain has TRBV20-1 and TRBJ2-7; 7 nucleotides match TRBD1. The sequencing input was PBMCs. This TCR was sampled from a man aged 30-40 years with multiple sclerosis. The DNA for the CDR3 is TGCAGTGCTGTCCCCAGGGGGTGGTACGAGCAGTACTTC. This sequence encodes CSAVPRGWYEQYF.